A selection of T cell receptor beta chains follows, all from one sample in a study of T cell responses to AZD1222 COVID-19 vaccine. Libraries were prepared by immunoSEQ multiplex PCR; TCRdb keeps only in-frame clonotypes and omits some of them. The sample lists approximately 120,000 clones, around 92% occurring once. Specimen: peripheral blood, collected on day 0 of AZD1222 vaccination. These receptors were obtained from an adult in good health. Each CDR3 is given with its conserved first and last residue. The order of the fields is clone size, J gene, D gene, V gene, CDR3 DNA, CDR3 protein. A D gene is named only where the DNA matches it firmly. Some rows mark clone size as missing; the rest say once, few, many or name a class of expanded clone.

clone size: once; J gene: TRBJ1-1; D gene: NA; V gene: TRBV7-8; CDR3 DNA: TGTGCCAGCAGCTTAGATTCAGGGTTAAAGGTGAACACTGAAGCTTTCTTT; CDR3 protein: CASSLDSGLKVNTEAFF
clone size: NA; J gene: TRBJ2-7; D gene: TRBD2; V gene: TRBV12-5; CDR3 DNA: TGTGCTAGTGGTTGGACTAGCGAGGATGCCTACTACGAGCAGTACTTC; CDR3 protein: CASGWTSEDAYYEQYF
clone size: NA; J gene: TRBJ1-1; D gene: NA; V gene: TRBV7-2; CDR3 DNA: TGTGCCAGCAGCTTAGATCCTCAGTTAGTAGCTGAAGCTTTCTTT; CDR3 protein: CASSLDPQLVAEAFF
clone size: NA; J gene: TRBJ2-7; D gene: NA; V gene: TRBV5-4; CDR3 DNA: TGTGCCAGCAGCTCCGTCGGGACTCTTTCTTGGGAGCAGTACTTC; CDR3 protein: CASSSVGTLSWEQYF
clone size: NA; J gene: TRBJ2-7; D gene: TRBD1; V gene: TRBV6-5; CDR3 DNA: TGTGCCAGCAGTTCCCATCCGGGACAGGGAACCTACGAGCAGTACTTC; CDR3 protein: CASSSHPGQGTYEQYF
clone size: NA; J gene: TRBJ2-4; D gene: NA; V gene: TRBV5-5; CDR3 DNA: TGTGCCAGCAGCTCTCCGGGACAAGGCAGTATCAAAAACATTCAGTACTTC; CDR3 protein: CASSSPGQGSIKNIQYF
clone size: few; J gene: TRBJ2-7; D gene: NA; V gene: TRBV6-5; CDR3 DNA: TGTGCCAGCAGTTACGCCTACAGGGTGCCCTACGAGCAGTACTTC; CDR3 protein: CASSYAYRVPYEQYF
clone size: NA; J gene: TRBJ2-1; D gene: TRBD2; V gene: TRBV30; CDR3 DNA: TGTGCCTGGAGCGCGGGACTAGCCTACAATGAGCAGTTCTTC; CDR3 protein: CAWSAGLAYNEQFF
clone size: few; J gene: TRBJ2-7; D gene: NA; V gene: TRBV27; CDR3 DNA: TGTGCCAGCAGTTCCCTTGGGACGACAACCTACGAGCAGTACTTC; CDR3 protein: CASSSLGTTTYEQYF
clone size: few; J gene: TRBJ1-1; D gene: NA; V gene: TRBV10-3; CDR3 DNA: TGTGCCATCAGTCTGACAGGTGGTAACACTGAAGCTTTCTTT; CDR3 protein: CAISLTGGNTEAFF
clone size: NA; J gene: TRBJ1-2; D gene: NA; V gene: TRBV4-1; CDR3 DNA: TGCGCCAGCAGCCAAATACCAGGAGCTAACTATGGCTACACCTTC; CDR3 protein: CASSQIPGANYGYTF
clone size: NA; J gene: TRBJ2-2; D gene: NA; V gene: TRBV10-2; CDR3 DNA: TGCGCCAGCAGTGACTTAGGGCGGAACACCGGGGAGCTGTTTTTT; CDR3 protein: CASSDLGRNTGELFF
clone size: NA; J gene: TRBJ2-1; D gene: NA; V gene: TRBV9; CDR3 DNA: TGTGCCAGCAGCGTAGCTCCCCTGAATGAGCAGTTCTTC; CDR3 protein: CASSVAPLNEQFF
clone size: NA; J gene: TRBJ2-5; D gene: NA; V gene: TRBV27; CDR3 DNA: TGTGCCAGCAGTCCAAGACCACTGAGCGGAGAGACCCAGTACTTC; CDR3 protein: CASSPRPLSGETQYF
clone size: NA; J gene: TRBJ1-5; D gene: NA; V gene: TRBV6-1; CDR3 DNA: TGTGCCAGCAGTGAAATAGGGAATCAGCCCCAGCATTTT; CDR3 protein: CASSEIGNQPQHF
clone size: NA; J gene: TRBJ1-1; D gene: NA; V gene: TRBV27; CDR3 DNA: TGTGCCAGCAGTTTAGAGGCCGACAGACCCACTGAAGCTTTCTTT; CDR3 protein: CASSLEADRPTEAFF
clone size: few; J gene: TRBJ2-7; D gene: NA; V gene: TRBV5-1; CDR3 DNA: TGCGCCAGCAGCTTCATGGTGGGGAGCTACGAGCAGTACTTC; CDR3 protein: CASSFMVGSYEQYF
clone size: NA; J gene: TRBJ2-7; D gene: NA; V gene: TRBV11-2; CDR3 DNA: TGTGCCAGCAGCCCCCCCGGATCCCGGGAGGAGCAGTACTTC; CDR3 protein: CASSPPGSREEQYF
clone size: few; J gene: TRBJ2-2; D gene: NA; V gene: TRBV27; CDR3 DNA: TGTGCCAGCAGGGGGGTTCTGGCCGGGGAGCTGTTTTTT; CDR3 protein: CASRGVLAGELFF
clone size: NA; J gene: TRBJ2-3; D gene: TRBD2; V gene: TRBV3-1/TRBV3-2; CDR3 DNA: TGTGCCAGCAGCCAATGGACTAGCGCATCTGATACGCAGTATTTT; CDR3 protein: CASSQWTSASDTQYF